This is a list of T cell receptor beta chains from one sample in a study of response to subunit inactivated influenza vaccine. TCRdb independently ran MiXCR on the RT-PCR reads; one entry per CDR3 protein. The repertoire holds approximately 310,000 distinct CDR3 sequences, with 21% as singletons. The source was PBMCs from blood, collected less than 22 months after vaccination. Source of these receptors: a man in his fifties or sixties who received an inactivated influenza vaccine. Both conserved end residues are part of each CDR3. D genes are given only for firm matches. Expanded clones are given a class, and other clones once, few, many or no size at all.

d_call,j_call,v_call,clone_size,cdr3_aa,cdr3_nt
TRBD1,TRBJ2-7,TRBV28,NA,CASSSRTGPYF,TGTGCCAGCAGTTCGAGGACAGGCCCCTACTTC
NA,TRBJ2-5,TRBV28,few,CASSRPGTNKETQYF,TGTGCCAGCAGCCGGCCCGGGACCAACAAAGAGACCCAGTACTTC
NA,TRBJ2-5,TRBV20-1,few,CSARTSRNQETQYF,TGCAGTGCCCGAACATCCAGAAACCAAGAGACCCAGTACTTC
NA,TRBJ1-5,TRBV6-2/TRBV6-3,NA,CASSPGSGAGHPLNQPQHF,TGTGCCAGCAGCCCGGGCTCCGGGGCTGGACACCCGCTAAATCAGCCCCAGCATTTT
NA,TRBJ1-2,TRBV4-2,NA,CASSQLTDSNYGYTF,TGTGCCAGCAGCCAGTTGACGGACAGTAACTATGGCTACACCTTC
TRBD2,TRBJ2-5,TRBV29-1,NA,CSVEAGLAGPQETQYF,TGCAGCGTTGAAGCGGGGCTAGCGGGCCCTCAAGAGACCCAGTACTTC
NA,TRBJ2-1,TRBV2,many,CASSVGPDNEQFF,TGTGCCAGCAGTGTGGGACCTGACAATGAGCAGTTCTTC
TRBD1,TRBJ2-2,TRBV20-1,NA,CSAKRQGMGTGELFF,TGCAGTGCTAAGAGACAGGGGATGGGCACCGGGGAGCTGTTTTTT
TRBD1,TRBJ2-5,TRBV7-9,NA,CASSSGTGVETQYF,TGTGCCAGCAGTTCCGGGACAGGGGTGGAGACCCAGTACTTC
NA,TRBJ1-5,TRBV6-2/TRBV6-3,few,CASSPTQNQPQHF,TGTGCCAGTTCCCCGACGCAAAATCAGCCCCAGCATTTT
TRBD2,TRBJ2-7,TRBV20-1,few,CSARERGLAGVRKQYF,TGCAGTGCTAGAGAAAGGGGACTAGCGGGAGTTCGTAAGCAGTACTTC
TRBD1,TRBJ1-4,TRBV6-1,NA,CASSPRDRGSEKLFF,TGTGCCAGCAGCCCGAGGGACAGGGGGTCAGAAAAACTGTTTTTT
TRBD2,TRBJ2-3,TRBV15,NA,CATSGTGLAGHTDTQYF,TGTGCCACCAGCGGAACCGGACTAGCGGGGCACACAGATACGCAGTATTTT
NA,TRBJ1-1,TRBV7-2,many,CASSHLGGTTFF,TGTGCCAGCAGCCATTTAGGGGGGACGACTTTCTTT
NA,TRBJ1-2,TRBV6-1,few,CASRVGGVQPANYGYTF,TGTGCCAGCAGAGTGGGGGGGGTTCAGCCAGCTAACTATGGCTACACCTTC
TRBD1,TRBJ2-5,TRBV28,NA,CASSLFHRGSIQETQYF,TGTGCCAGCAGTTTGTTCCACAGGGGGTCGATCCAAGAGACCCAGTACTTC
TRBD1,TRBJ1-1,TRBV12-3/TRBV12-4,NA,CASRSRVVGQGVNTEAFF,TGTGCCAGCAGGTCCCGTGTCGTGGGACAGGGAGTGAACACTGAAGCTTTCTTT
TRBD2,TRBJ2-2,TRBV6-2/TRBV6-3,NA,CASSLYPSGTDVLSFPGELFF,TGTGCCAGCAGTCTTTACCCTAGCGGGACCGACGTTCTCTCCTTCCCCGGGGAGCTGTTTTTT
TRBD1,TRBJ2-5,TRBV19,few,CASSMGTGISQETQYF,TGTGCCAGTAGTATGGGGACAGGGATAAGCCAAGAGACCCAGTACTTC
NA,TRBJ2-3,TRBV28,few,CASTGADTQYF,TGTGCCAGCACAGGGGCAGATACGCAGTATTTT
NA,TRBJ2-1,TRBV3-1,few,CASSQDRLANEQFF,TGTGCCAGCAGCCAAGATAGGCTGGCCAATGAGCAGTTCTTC
NA,TRBJ2-7,TRBV11-2,NA,CASSLFRDYEQYF,TGTGCCAGCAGCTTGTTCCGGGACTACGAGCAGTACTTC
NA,TRBJ1-1,TRBV7-8,NA,CASNLPGNTEAFF,TGTGCCAGCAACCTCCCGGGGAACACTGAAGCTTTCTTT
NA,TRBJ2-7,TRBV10-3,few,CAIGLGGYEQYF,TGTGCCATAGGATTGGGGGGCTACGAGCAGTACTTC
NA,TRBJ2-6,TRBV6-5,few,CASSYSRGSSGANVLTF,TGTGCCAGCAGTTACTCCCGGGGGAGCTCTGGGGCCAACGTCCTGACTTTC
NA,TRBJ2-7,TRBV29-1,NA,CSGADSARGGEQYF,TGCAGCGGAGCAGACAGTGCGAGAGGTGGGGAGCAGTACTTC
TRBD2,TRBJ2-3,TRBV19,NA,CASSPLAGGSITDTQYF,TGTGCCAGTAGTCCCCTAGCGGGAGGTTCGATTACAGATACGCAGTATTTT
NA,TRBJ1-2,TRBV30,few,CAWTAGEWGYTF,TGTGCCTGGACGGCAGGGGAGTGGGGCTACACCTTC
NA,TRBJ2-1,TRBV9,NA,CASSVSGEAYNEQFF,TGTGCCAGCAGCGTATCCGGGGAAGCCTACAATGAGCAGTTCTTC
NA,TRBJ2-7,TRBV28,many,CASSSDYEQYF,TGTGCCAGCAGTTCGGACTACGAGCAGTACTTC
TRBD1,TRBJ2-2,TRBV6-2/TRBV6-3,NA,CASSYSMSSGTGVTGELFF,TGTGCCAGCAGTTACTCGATGAGCAGCGGGACAGGGGTCACCGGGGAGCTGTTTTTT
NA,TRBJ1-1,TRBV19,NA,CASRDRGENTEAFF,TGTGCCAGTAGGGACAGAGGGGAGAACACTGAAGCTTTCTTT
NA,TRBJ2-2,TRBV5-1,few,CASHPGRTGELFF,TGCGCCAGTCACCCTGGGCGCACCGGGGAGCTGTTTTTT
NA,TRBJ2-7,TRBV7-2,few,CASSFPGSSEQYF,TGTGCCAGCAGCTTCCCAGGGAGTTCCGAGCAGTACTTC
NA,TRBJ1-1,TRBV4-1,many,CASSQQAMNTEAFF,TGCGCCAGCAGCCAACAGGCGATGAACACTGAAGCTTTCTTT
TRBD2,TRBJ2-1,TRBV11-2,NA,CASSDLPGLAGRNEQFF,TGTGCCAGCAGCGATTTACCGGGACTAGCGGGGAGGAATGAGCAGTTCTTC
NA,TRBJ2-1,TRBV5-1,few,CASSAGLGGNEQFF,TGCGCCAGCAGCGCGGGACTGGGCGGCAATGAGCAGTTCTTC
TRBD2,TRBJ2-3,TRBV20-1,few,CSARLAGGYTQYF,TGCAGTGCTAGACTAGCGGGGGGTTATACGCAGTATTTT
NA,TRBJ1-5,TRBV7-9,few,CASSLESGSNQPQHF,TGTGCCAGCAGCTTAGAATCCGGGAGCAATCAGCCCCAGCATTTT
NA,TRBJ2-5,TRBV29-1,NA,CSVPRLETQYF,TGCAGCGTTCCCCGTCTGGAGACCCAGTACTTC
NA,TRBJ2-7,TRBV5-1,NA,CASSLGEAEQYF,TGCGCCAGCAGCTTGGGTGAGGCCGAGCAGTACTTC
NA,TRBJ1-1,TRBV5-4,NA,CASSQRGGATTEAFF,TGTGCCAGCAGTCAGCGCGGGGGCGCGACCACTGAAGCTTTCTTT
NA,TRBJ2-2,TRBV4-1,few,CASSQAGGRTGELFF,TGCGCCAGCAGCCAAGCCGGGGGCCGGACCGGGGAGCTGTTTTTT
TRBD1,TRBJ2-4,TRBV5-6,NA,CASSHRQGQNIQYF,TGTGCCAGCAGCCATAGACAGGGCCAAAACATTCAGTACTTC
TRBD1,TRBJ1-2,TRBV7-9,NA,CASSSQTGTNGYTF,TGTGCCAGCAGCTCTCAGACAGGGACGAATGGCTACACCTTC
TRBD1,TRBJ1-5,TRBV6-2/TRBV6-3,NA,CASSPSGQGGYQPQHF,TGTGCCAGCAGTCCCTCAGGACAGGGGGGCTATCAGCCCCAGCATTTT
TRBD1,TRBJ1-2,TRBV20-1,many,CSAQTGGGNGYTF,TGCAGTGCTCAAACAGGGGGTGGGAATGGCTACACCTTC
NA,TRBJ1-1,TRBV2,NA,CASSGVARDAKAFF,TGTGCCAGCAGTGGGGTCGCCAGGGATGCTAAAGCTTTCTTT